The next 3 T cell receptor beta chains were all read from a single sample in a study of T cells in Graves' hyperthyroidism and ophthalmopathy. Template material for amplifying TCR beta CDR3 regions consisted of RNA transcripts. Researchers ran a first-round RT-PCR on the TCR CDR3 using the HTBI primer set. Each CDR3 protein gets one entry after TCRdb re-called the multiplex PCR reads with MiXCR. The sample lists around 350,000 distinct CDR3 sequences, 19% occurring once. Material: blood. These receptors all stem from a woman in her late teens or twenties with Graves' hyperthyroidism.

This clonotype occurred many times. V is TRBV10-1 and J is TRBJ1-1; D is possibly TRBD1 (5 bases). CDR3 length: 13 residues. V gave up 5 bases and J gave up 5 bases, with 12 bases separating them. Germline V gene data show CDR1 as WNHNN and CDR2 as SYGVQD (reference sequence). CDR3: CASSPGMGTEAFF. DNA for the CDR3: TGCGCCAGCAGTCCAGGGATGGGGACTGAAGCTTTCTTT.

This clonotype was counted at least ten times. The chain links TRBV10-3 to TRBJ1-1; tentative D call: TRBD1 (5 bases). The CDR3 spans 13 residues. Germline CDR1 and CDR2: ENHRY and SYGVKD. Trimming took 4 bases from V and 7 from J, leaving 13 bases between them. CDR3 region: CAISVGIGVEAFF. The CDR3 nucleotides are TGTGCCATCAGTGTAGGTATAGGGGTTGAAGCTTTCTTT.

This clonotype was seen many times. The rearrangement joins TRBV6-1 to TRBJ2-3; TRBD2 agrees at 10 bases. J lost 2 bases, V lost 7 bases, and 12 bases had no gene match. The germline CDR1 and CDR2 sequences are MNHNS and SASEGT. The CDR3 is 17 amino acids. The CDR3 loop is CASTKGIAGGPTDTQYF. The CDR3 DNA sequence: TGTGCCAGCACTAAAGGCATAGCGGGGGGCCCCACAGATACGCAGTATTTT.